This passage covers 14 T cell receptor beta chains from one sample sequenced in a study of T cells after yellow fever vaccination. A single record per CDR3 protein comes from TCRdb applying MiXCR to the 5' RACE reads. Found here are 500,000 to 650,000 distinct CDR3 sequences, approximately 16% of them singletons; the top ten hold 17%. Specimen: PBMCs, collected more than 4 days after the first yellow fever vaccination. These receptors were obtained from a man aged 18 to 30 who received the YFV17D yellow fever vaccine.

This clonotype was observed a few times. This chain uses TRBV5-1 with TRBJ2-1; 13 bases fit TRBD2. V shed 7 bases and J 4 bases; nucleotides not matched to a gene: 5. The V gene's germline CDR1 is SGHRS and CDR2 YFSETQ. CDR3 length: 15 residues. The CDR3 reads CASQLTSGGYNEQFF. The DNA of the CDR3 is TGCGCCAGCCAACTGACTAGCGGGGGGTACAATGAGCAGTTCTTC. Variable domain in full (rest from reference TRBV5-1 and TRBJ2-1): KAGVTQTPRYLIKTRGQQVTLSCSPISGHRSVSWYQQTPGQGLQFLFEYFSETQRNKGNFPGRFSGRQFSNSRSEMNVSTLELGDSALYLCASQLTSGGYNEQFFGPGTRLTVL.

This clonotype was detected ten times or more. The V gene is TRBV4-3, the J gene TRBJ2-3; the D gene is possibly TRBD2 (7 bases). From germline, CDR1 is LGHNA and CDR2 YSLEER. V lost 4 bases and J 0 bases, leaving 11 bases between the germline ends. The CDR3 is 15 amino acids. CDR3 amino acids: CASSPRGGSTDTQYF. The CDR3 DNA sequence: TGCGCCAGCAGCCCTAGGGGGGGTAGCACAGATACGCAGTATTTT.

This clonotype has just a few counts. The rearrangement links TRBV7-9 to TRBJ2-1; D remains ambiguous. CDR3 length equals 12 residues. The ends were cut back, 4 bases at V and 8 bases at J, with 9 bases in the middle. The V gene's germline CDR1 is SEHNR and CDR2 FQNEAQ (reference sequence). The CDR3 loop is CASSSGNDEQFF. The CDR3 DNA sequence: TGTGCCAGCAGCTCCGGTAACGATGAGCAGTTCTTC.

This chain links TRBV5-1 with TRBJ1-1; D is undetermined. V lost 6 bases to trimming and J lost 7 bases, with 13 bases between them. The CDR3 has 12 residues. Germline V lookup: CDR1 SGHRS, CDR2 YFSETQ. CDR3 sequence reads: CASKRQLIEAFF. For the CDR3, the DNA is TGCGCCAGCAAAAGGCAGCTCATTGAAGCTTTCTTT.

The gene calls are TRBV6-1 and TRBJ1-1; D not resolved. Germline values: CDR1 MNHNS, CDR2 SASEGT. This CDR3 is built from 15 residues. V was clipped by 2 bases and J by 2 bases, with 12 bases between them. The CDR3 is CASSEIVGINTEAFF. As DNA, the CDR3 is TGTGCCAGCAGTGAAATCGTGGGGATAAACACTGAAGCTTTCTTT.

This clonotype was counted between two and nine times. The V gene is TRBV9, the J gene TRBJ2-3, with 9 positions matching TRBD2. This CDR3 spans 17 amino acids. Germline V CDR1 and CDR2: SGDLS, YYNGEE. The V gene end was trimmed by 4 bases and the J gene end by 3 bases; junction bases not matched to a gene: 12. This CDR3 reads CASSPQISGGWTDTQYF. Here the CDR3 DNA reads TGTGCCAGCAGCCCGCAGATTAGCGGGGGTTGGACAGATACGCAGTATTTT.

This sequence joins TRBV9 and TRBJ1-2, with TRBD1 as a possible D gene (6 bases). There are 13 residues in the CDR3. The V gene lost 6 bases and the J gene lost 5 bases, with 14 bases spanning the gap. CDR1 is SGDLS and CDR2 is YYNGEE in the germline V gene. Here the CDR3 DNA reads TGTGCCAGCAACCTACAGGGTCCTTATGGCTACACCTTC. Its translation is CASNLQGPYGYTF.

CDR3 DNA sequence: TGTGCCAGTAGTGTCGGGGACAGGGGCGAAGCTTTCTTT. Amino acids: CASSVGDRGEAFF. The rearrangement links TRBV19 to TRBJ1-1; 10 nucleotides align to TRBD1. The CDR3 runs 13 residues. From germline, CDR1 is LNHDA and CDR2 SQIVND (reference sequence). V lost 5 bases and J lost 8; bases outside the gene matches: 5.

Regarding this clonotype: A read error may explain this, as a much larger clone is one base away. CDR3: CASTGTSGGYNEQFF. The CDR3, as DNA: TGTGCCAGCACCGGGACTAGCGGGGGGTACAATGAGCAGTTCTTC. The V and J genes are TRBV3-1 and TRBJ2-1; TRBD2 aligns across 15 bases. In germline, CDR1 is LGHDT, CDR2 YNNKEL (reference sequence). Trimming took 7 bases from V and 4 from J; bases not matched to a gene: 2. The CDR3 loop spans 15 amino acids.

The rearrangement joins TRBV5-6 to TRBJ2-4; no firm D call. The CDR3 is 16 amino acids. V was pared by 0 bases and J by 0 bases, with 10 bases between. Germline CDR1 and CDR2: SGHDT and YYEEEE. CDR3 sequence reads: CASSLVLQAAKNIQYF. CDR3 nucleotides: TGTGCCAGCAGCTTGGTGCTCCAGGCAGCCAAAAACATTCAGTACTTC.

J is TRBJ2-3 and V is TRBV9, with D perhaps matching TRBD1 (6 bases). There are 13 residues in the CDR3. The germline CDR1 and CDR2 sequences are SGDLS and YYNGEE. V was clipped by 4 bases and J by 5 bases, with 11 bases between them. CDR3 loop: CASSLNREDTQYF. DNA of the CDR3: TGTGCCAGCAGCCTCAACAGGGAAGATACGCAGTATTTT. Based on the CDR3 plus reference TRBV9 and TRBJ2-3, the full variable domain is DSGVTQTPKHLITATGQRVTLRCSPRSGDLSVYWYQQSLDQGLQFLIQYYNGEERAKGNILERFSAQQFPDLHSELNLSSLELGDSALYFCASSLNREDTQYFGPGTRLTVL.

The chain has TRBV4-1 and TRBJ1-3; maybe TRBD1 (6 bases). CDR1 is MGHRA, CDR2 YSYEKL, per germline. The CDR3 runs 19 residues. V was trimmed by 4 bases and J by 0 bases, leaving 22 bases between them. CDR3 sequence reads: CASSPLGATPMFSGNTIYF. CDR3 nucleotide sequence: TGCGCCAGCAGCCCCCTGGGGGCGACACCGATGTTCTCTGGAAACACCATATATTTT.

Many counts were recorded for this clonotype. The rearrangement uses TRBV6-5 and TRBJ2-7; D is perhaps TRBD2 (6 bases). Germline loops: CDR1 MNHEY, CDR2 SVGAGI. The CDR3 sequence is 16 residues long. V was trimmed by 2 bases and J by 4 bases, leaving 18 bases between them. The CDR3 sequence is CASSYRGLGSGYEQYF. The CDR3 DNA sequence: TGTGCCAGCAGTTACCGAGGTTTGGGGAGCGGGTACGAGCAGTACTTC.

This clonotype showed up just a few times. This chain joins TRBV6-5 and TRBJ2-7, with 7 bases aligning to TRBD1. The CDR3 covers 19 residues. Germline V gene data show CDR1 as MNHEY and CDR2 as SVGAGI. Trimming removed 2 bases from V and 4 bases from J; junction bases left unmatched: 20. The CDR3 protein is CASSYDAPGQPSWGYEQYV. Here the CDR3 DNA reads TGTGCCAGCAGTTACGACGCTCCGGGACAGCCGTCATGGGGTTACGAGCAGTACGTC.